Below, 22 T cell receptor beta chains from the same sample are listed, as sequenced in a study of cytomegalovirus exposure and HLA in healthy donors. Both 60 Vbeta primers and 13 Jbeta primers went into the PCR. TCRdb's table, derived via immunoSEQ multiplex PCR, lists solely in-frame clones and lacks some. The table shows approximately 300,000 clones, with almost 85% occurring only once. Sequenced input: PBMCs. Receptors were obtained from a woman between 40 and 55 years old in good health and CMV-seropositive.

To note about this clone: Other DNA sequences of this sample code for an identical CDR3. V gene TRBV28 combines with J gene TRBJ2-7; 15 bases are a match to TRBD2. Germline CDR1 is MDHEN and CDR2 is SYDVKM. CDR3 length equals 15 residues. V lost 6 bases to trimming and J lost 3 bases; unmatched junction nucleotides: 3. CDR3 amino acids: CASSRTSGRVYEQYF. The CDR3 DNA reads TGTGCCAGCAGCCGGACTAGCGGGAGGGTCTACGAGCAGTACTTC.

V usage is TRBV4-2 and J usage is TRBJ2-5; 9 bases map to TRBD2. V lost 1 base to trimming and J lost 5 bases; unmatched junction nucleotides: 11. CDR3 size: 17 residues. Per the germline V gene, CDR1 is LGHNA and CDR2 is YNFKEQ. CDR3 DNA: TGTGCCAGCAGCCAAGGTCGGCGGGAGGGTCGGTATGAGACCCAGTACTTC. Translated: CASSQGRREGRYETQYF.

This chain joins TRBV11-3 and TRBJ2-7; 8 bases map to TRBD1. CDR3 length: 13 residues. J lost 6 bases, V lost 5 bases, and 6 bases had no gene match. In germline, CDR1 is SGHNT, CDR2 YENEEA. CDR3 residues: CASSVQTGGEQYF. The DNA of the CDR3 is TGTGCCAGCAGCGTACAAACAGGGGGCGAGCAGTACTTC.

The V and J genes are TRBV6-5 and TRBJ2-7; 8 nucleotides agree with TRBD1. Germline V gene sequence: CDR1 MNHEY, CDR2 SVGAGI. J lost 0 bases, V lost 4 bases, and 8 bases had no gene match. This CDR3 contains 16 residues. The CDR3 region is CASSFSGTGFSYEQYF. The CDR3 region has the DNA TGTGCCAGCAGTTTTTCCGGGACAGGCTTCTCCTACGAGCAGTACTTC.

V and J are TRBV6-1 and TRBJ1-2, with 7 bases lining up with TRBD1. Losses at the gene ends were 3 bases for V and 0 bases for J; bases not matched to a gene: 4. This CDR3 region has 15 residues. Germline lookup yields CDR1 MNHNS and CDR2 SASEGT. The CDR3 region has the DNA TGTGCCAGCAGTGACGGGACAGTCCCTAACTATGGCTACACCTTC. It is translated as CASSDGTVPNYGYTF.

The rearrangement links TRBV7-6 to TRBJ2-2; the match to TRBD2 covers 11 bases. The germline gives CDR1 SGHVS, CDR2 FNYEAQ. The CDR3 covers 16 residues. J lost 4 bases, V lost 6 bases, and 7 bases had no gene match. The DNA for the CDR3 is TGTGCCAGCAGTGTAGGGGGACTAGCGGTCACCGGGGAGCTGTTTTTT. This gives the protein CASSVGGLAVTGELFF.

The V and J genes are TRBV28 and TRBJ2-1; TRBD2 aligns across 8 bases. Unmatched junction bases numbered 6, after V lost 6 bases and J lost 2 bases. The CDR3 has 15 residues. The germline V gene encodes CDR1 MDHEN and CDR2 SYDVKM. CDR3 DNA sequence: TGTGCCAGCAGATACGAGCGGGGGACCTACAATGAGCAGTTCTTC. This sequence encodes CASRYERGTYNEQFF. Looking up the rest from reference TRBV28 and TRBJ2-1 gives the full variable domain: DVKVTQSSRYLVKRTGEKVFLECVQDMDHENMFWYRQDPGLGLRLIYFSYDVKMKEKGDIPEGYSVSREKKERFSLILESASTNQTSMYLCASRYERGTYNEQFFGPGTRLTVL.

The CDR3 sequence is CASSLGDSSYEQYF. In nucleotides, the CDR3 is TGTGCCAGCAGCTTGGGTGATAGCTCCTACGAGCAGTACTTC. This chain joins TRBV5-8 and TRBJ2-7; D is uncertain. In germline, CDR1 is SGHTS, CDR2 YDEGEE. This CDR3 comprises 14 residues. The germline V and J ends were trimmed by 0 bases and 0 bases, with 7 bases remaining between them.

This chain joins TRBV27 and TRBJ1-2; tentative D call: TRBD1 (5 bases). Trimming shortened V by 2 bases and J by 2 bases, and 9 bases separated the two germline ends. This CDR3 has 14 residues. Germline V gene sequence: CDR1 MNHEY, CDR2 SMNVEV (reference sequence). This chain's CDR3 is CASSLTGKNYGYTF. The CDR3, as DNA: TGTGCCAGCAGTTTAACAGGAAAGAACTATGGCTACACCTTC.

The table lists this clone with a few counts. The chain carries TRBV30 and TRBJ1-5; D possibly corresponds to TRBD1 (6 bases). V was trimmed by 4 bases and J by 3 bases, leaving 13 bases between them. CDR3 size: 14 residues. Germline V lookup: CDR1 GTSNPN, CDR2 SVGIG (reference sequence). This CDR3 reads CAWTPRGLNQPQHF. The CDR3 region has the DNA TGTGCCTGGACCCCCAGGGGCCTCAATCAGCCCCAGCATTTT.

The rearrangement uses TRBV7-9 and TRBJ1-2, with 8 positions matching TRBD1. CDR1 is SEHNR and CDR2 is FQNEAQ in the germline V gene (reference sequence). V shed 5 bases, J shed 8 bases, and the junction held 13 bases outside the gene matches. There are 15 residues in the CDR3. The CDR3 bases are TGTGCCAGCAGCGGAAATCCGGACAGGGATGGAGGCTACACCTTC. Translation: CASSGNPDRDGGYTF.

The chain recombines TRBV10-3 with TRBJ1-5; no firm D call. This CDR3 contains 14 residues. Germline V gene data show CDR1 as ENHRY and CDR2 as SYGVKD. Trimming shortened V by 5 bases and J by 2 bases, and 10 bases separated the two germline ends. The CDR3 region has the DNA TGTGCCATCAGTCGGGATTCGGGCAATCAGCCCCAGCATTTT. It translates to CAISRDSGNQPQHF.

The genes are TRBV4-1 and TRBJ2-1, with D possibly TRBD2 on 6 matching bases. In germline, CDR1 is MGHRA, CDR2 YSYEKL. The CDR3 extends over 18 amino acids. V lost 1 base and J lost 1, with 17 bases in between. This chain's CDR3 is CASSQAGVAALSYNEQFF. As DNA, the CDR3 is TGCGCCAGCAGCCAAGCTGGGGTAGCGGCCTTATCCTACAATGAGCAGTTCTTC.

CDR3 in amino acids: CASSYSISQRRETQYF. CDR3 bases: TGTGCCAGCAGTTACTCGATAAGTCAGCGGAGGGAGACCCAGTACTTC. The rearrangement links TRBV6-5 to TRBJ2-5, with a possible D match to TRBD2 (5 bases). The CDR3 runs to 16 residues. The V end was cut by 0 bases, the J end by 5 bases, with 16 bases between. CDR1 and CDR2 from the germline V gene are MNHEY and SVGAGI.

Turning to this clone: The sample carries other DNA sequences with the same CDR3. This chain connects TRBV7-2 to TRBJ2-5; no reliable D call. The CDR3 contains 11 residues. Trimming took 4 bases from V and 2 from J, leaving 2 bases between them. Germline values: CDR1 SGHTA, CDR2 FQGNSA. CDR3 bases: TGTGCCAGCAGCTCTCAAGAGACCCAGTACTTC. This encodes CASSSQETQYF.

The rearrangement joins TRBV19 to TRBJ2-3, with a possible D match to TRBD2 (5 bases). Germline V gene lookup returns CDR1 LNHDA and CDR2 SQIVND (reference sequence). V lost 10 bases and J 2 bases, leaving 10 bases between the germline ends. This CDR3 is 12 amino acids long. The CDR3 bases are TGTGCCACCGGAGGAAACACAGATACGCAGTATTTT. It codes for CATGGNTDTQYF.

The genes are TRBV7-2 and TRBJ2-7; 8 bases fit TRBD1. The length of the CDR3 is 17 residues. V dropped 4 bases and J dropped 2; count of bases not matched to a gene: 13. Germline V CDR1 and CDR2: SGHTA, FQGNSA. The CDR3 DNA follows: TGTGCCAGCAGCTCGAATAGTAGGACAGGGAGCACCTACGAGCAGTACTTC. Its translation is CASSSNSRTGSTYEQYF.

The V and J genes are TRBV6-5 and TRBJ2-5, with TRBD2 matching 8 bases. Germline V gene data show CDR1 as MNHEY and CDR2 as SVGAGI. The CDR3 totals 15 residues. Losses at the gene ends were 8 bases for V and 2 bases for J; bases not matched to a gene: 10. CDR3 protein: CASRKLAELQETQYF. The CDR3 coding sequence is TGTGCCAGCCGAAAACTAGCGGAGTTACAAGAGACCCAGTACTTC.

V usage is TRBV7-2 and J usage is TRBJ2-7; 9 nucleotides align to TRBD1. The CDR3 consists of 15 residues. The germline gives CDR1 SGHTA, CDR2 FQGNSA. Trimming removed 4 bases from V and 6 bases from J; junction bases left unmatched: 10. CDR3 in amino acids: CASSWGQGGFGEQYF. CDR3 sequence (DNA): TGTGCCAGCAGCTGGGGACAGGGAGGGTTTGGCGAGCAGTACTTC.

The rearrangement joins TRBV7-2 to TRBJ1-5, with 9 positions matching TRBD1. The ends lost 1 base at V and 5 bases at J; junction bases unmatched: 9. Per the germline V gene, CDR1 is SGHTA and CDR2 is FQGNSA. The CDR3 has 17 amino acids. CDR3 sequence: CASSLDGGQGGYQPQHF. DNA of the CDR3: TGTGCCAGCAGCTTAGACGGGGGACAGGGTGGATATCAGCCCCAGCATTTT. Using reference TRBV7-2 and TRBJ1-5 for the parts outside the CDR3, the full variable domain is GAGVSQSPSNKVTEKGKDVELRCDPISGHTALYWYRQSLGQGLEFLIYFQGNSAPDKSGLPSDRFSAERTGGSVSTLTIQRTQQEDSAVYLCASSLDGGQGGYQPQHFGDGTRLSIL.

DNA for the CDR3: TGTGCCAGCAGTGAAGTTAGACAGGAGATCAATCAGCCCCAGCATTTT. This gives the protein CASSEVRQEINQPQHF. This chain joins TRBV6-1 and TRBJ1-5; a weak D match, TRBD1 (6 bases). With 1 base removed from V and 3 bases from J, the gap between germline ends came to 13 bases. CDR3 length: 16 amino acids. Germline V gene lookup returns CDR1 MNHNS and CDR2 SASEGT.

V and J are TRBV7-9 and TRBJ2-5; TRBD2 is a possible D gene (5 bases). The germline gives CDR1 SEHNR, CDR2 FQNEAQ (reference sequence). CDR3 size: 12 residues. V shed 0 bases and J shed 11 bases, with 10 bases lying between them. The CDR3 DNA sequence: TGTGCCAGCAGCTTAGCGCGGGTGGAGCAGTACTTC. This sequence encodes CASSLARVEQYF.